Below are 23 T cell receptor beta chains sequenced from a single sample in a study of T-cell reconstitution after alpha-beta-depleted transplantation in children. Unique molecular identifiers were incorporated during preparation of the TCRbeta library. TCRdb re-called the PCR reads with MiXCR, one entry per CDR3 protein. The repertoire includes about 640,000 distinct CDR3 sequences, roughly 15% of them detected once, and about 1.1% sits in the top ten. The sample was PBMCs from the stem cell graft donor, taken from the stem cell graft. The receptors originated from a human donor who donated a stem cell graft to a child with acute myeloid leukemia.

This clonotype was counted only a few times. The CDR3 loop is CASSNPPYNEQFF. The CDR3 nucleotides read TGCGCCAGCAGCAACCCACCATACAATGAGCAGTTCTTC. This chain connects TRBV5-1 to TRBJ2-1; D remains ambiguous. This CDR3 is built from 13 residues. Germline V gene sequence: CDR1 SGHRS, CDR2 YFSETQ. V was clipped by 4 bases and J by 4 bases, with 9 bases between them.

This clonotype was observed at least ten times. This chain joins TRBV20-1 and TRBJ1-2; 9 positions agree with TRBD1. CDR3 length: 16 amino acids. The V gene end was trimmed by 1 base and the J gene end by 5 bases; junction bases not matched to a gene: 11. Per the germline V gene, CDR1 is DFQATT and CDR2 is SNEGSKA (reference sequence). For the CDR3, the DNA is TGCAGTGCTAGAGCCCCAGCCGGACAGGGGCAATATGGCTACACCTTC. It codes for CSARAPAGQGQYGYTF.

This chain links TRBV6-1 with TRBJ2-3; D remains ambiguous. The CDR3 is made up of 15 amino acids. Trimming stripped 2 bases from V and 2 bases from J, with 11 bases between. Germline V gene sequence: CDR1 MNHNS, CDR2 SASEGT. CDR3 loop: CASSELLMITDTQYF. The CDR3 DNA reads TGTGCCAGCAGTGAATTGCTGATGATCACAGATACGCAGTATTTT.

This clonotype was picked up a small number of times. This rearrangement joins TRBV25-1 to TRBJ2-1; 9 bases are shared with TRBD1. J lost 8 bases, V lost 2 bases, and 16 bases had no gene match. CDR1 is MGHDK and CDR2 is SYGVNS in the germline V gene. This CDR3 has 18 amino acids. The CDR3 here is CASSEPLQGAQPSDEQFF. In nucleotides, the CDR3 is TGTGCCAGCAGTGAACCGCTACAGGGGGCGCAGCCTAGCGATGAGCAGTTCTTC.

This clonotype was recorded at least ten times. DNA of the CDR3: TGTGCCAGCAGCTTAGGACAGGCGGCAGGGACTGAAGCTTTCTTT. It encodes CASSLGQAAGTEAFF. The V gene is TRBV7-9, the J gene TRBJ1-1; perhaps TRBD1 as D (6 bases). The CDR3 loop spans 15 amino acids. Germline V gene sequence: CDR1 SEHNR, CDR2 FQNEAQ (reference sequence). V gave up 1 base and J gave up 5 bases, with 14 bases separating them.

This clonotype has more than one count but fewer than ten. The V call is TRBV7-9, the J call TRBJ2-5; weak D call: TRBD2 (5 bases). V gave up 5 bases and J gave up 5 bases, with 18 bases separating them. Germline V gene data show CDR1 as SEHNR and CDR2 as FQNEAQ (reference sequence). The CDR3 covers 15 residues. The CDR3 DNA follows: TGTGCCAGCAGCCCCGGAGAGGTTCGGAGGGAGACCCAGTACTTC. Translation gives CASSPGEVRRETQYF. Full variable domain (remainder filled in from reference TRBV7-9 and TRBJ2-5): DTGVSQNPRHKITKRGQNVTFRCDPISEHNRLYWYRQTLGQGPEFLTYFQNEAQLEKSRLLSDRFSAERPKGSFSTLEIQRTEQGDSAMYLCASSPGEVRRETQYFGPGTRLLVL.

This clonotype showed up just a few times. This rearrangement joins TRBV10-3 to TRBJ2-6; 9 bases line up with TRBD2. The CDR3 is 20 amino acids. In germline, CDR1 is ENHRY, CDR2 SYGVKD. Trimming cost V 0 bases and J 2 bases; bases outside gene matches: 11. The CDR3: CAISESTLAGDVTGANVLTF. In DNA, the CDR3 is TGTGCCATCAGTGAGTCGACCTTAGCGGGGGACGTCACTGGGGCCAACGTCCTGACTTTC.

CDR3 bases: TGTGCCAGCAGCCGTCAGACTAGCGGGGCCTCCTACAATGAGCAGTTCTTC. Its translation is CASSRQTSGASYNEQFF. The rearrangement uses TRBV5-7 and TRBJ2-1; 11 positions match TRBD2. TRBV5-7 is noted as an ORF with a role that remains uncertain. The J segment lost 0 bases and the V segment lost 4 bases, leaving 6 bases of the junction unmatched. This CDR3 has 17 amino acids.

The rearrangement uses TRBV7-9 and TRBJ1-6; D is ambiguous. The CDR3 extends over 12 amino acids. Germline V gene data show CDR1 as SEHNR and CDR2 as FQNEAQ (reference sequence). V lost 3 bases to trimming and J lost 10 bases, with 7 bases between them. The CDR3 bases are TGTGCCAGCAGCTTCGATCTGTCACCCCTCCACTTT. Residues: CASSFDLSPLHF.

This clonotype occurred many times. The chain employs TRBV27 and TRBJ1-5; no definite D call. Trimming took 4 bases from V and 2 from J, leaving 18 bases between them. This CDR3 has 17 amino acids. Germline CDR1 MNHEY, CDR2 SMNVEV (reference sequence). The CDR3 sequence is CASSYRWGEVGNQPQHF. CDR3 coding DNA: TGTGCCAGCAGTTACCGATGGGGAGAGGTAGGCAATCAGCCCCAGCATTTT.

Details on this clonotype: At one boundary the junction diverges from the germline segment, which might be a read error. The chain recombines TRBV20-1 with TRBJ1-1, with TRBD1 matching 7 bases. In germline, CDR1 is DFQATT, CDR2 SNEGSKA (reference sequence). The CDR3 length is 16 residues. The CDR3 region has the DNA TGCAGTGCTAGAGGAAAGGCAGGGGGGCTGAACACTGAAGCTTCCTTT. Its translation is CSARGKAGGLNTEASF.

This clonotype was detected only a few times. CDR3: CSAPRTRMRSGELFF. The CDR3 DNA follows: TGCAGTGCCCCTAGAACCCGAATGAGAAGCGGGGAGCTGTTTTTT. The J gene is TRBJ2-2, the V gene TRBV20-1; D gene uncertain. The CDR3 totals 15 residues. CDR1 DFQATT and CDR2 SNEGSKA come from the germline V gene (reference sequence). With 6 bases removed from V and 7 bases from J, the gap between germline ends came to 21 bases.

There are many counts of this clonotype. This chain connects TRBV20-1 to TRBJ2-2; TRBD1 might be the D (6 bases). Trimming stripped 4 bases from V and 5 bases from J, with 11 bases between. Germline V gives CDR1 DFQATT, CDR2 SNEGSKA (reference sequence). The CDR3 loop spans 13 amino acids. The CDR3 DNA reads as TGCAGTGCTAATCTTCAGGGGACCGGGGAGCTGTTTTTT. Its translation: CSANLQGTGELFF.

This chain links TRBV11-3 with TRBJ2-7; D may be TRBD2 (5 bases). There are 14 residues in the CDR3. V lost 6 bases and J 2 bases, leaving 14 bases between the germline ends. Per germline, CDR1 SGHNT and CDR2 YENEEA. This CDR3 reads CASSEGGQTYEQYF. Written as DNA, the CDR3 is TGTGCCAGCAGTGAGGGTGGGCAGACCTACGAGCAGTACTTC.

This clonotype was seen only a few times. The chain carries TRBV7-9 and TRBJ2-5; D gene uncertain. V lost 5 bases and J 0 bases, leaving 10 bases between the germline ends. The CDR3 is made up of 14 amino acids. In germline, CDR1 is SEHNR, CDR2 FQNEAQ (reference sequence). The DNA of the CDR3 is TGTGCCAGCAGCGCAGCCAGGTACCAAGAGACCCAGTACTTC. This codes for CASSAARYQETQYF. The full variable domain, with the rest looked up from reference TRBV7-9 and TRBJ2-5, is DTGVSQNPRHKITKRGQNVTFRCDPISEHNRLYWYRQTLGQGPEFLTYFQNEAQLEKSRLLSDRFSAERPKGSFSTLEIQRTEQGDSAMYLCASSAARYQETQYFGPGTRLLVL.

This clonotype was found a few times. V usage is TRBV29-1 and J usage is TRBJ2-1; D may be TRBD2 (5 bases). The CDR3 is 13 residues long. The V gene's germline CDR1 is SQVTM and CDR2 ANQGSEA. CDR3 loop: CSAAAGLNNEQFF. CDR3 coding DNA: TGCAGTGCCGCGGCGGGCCTAAACAATGAGCAGTTCTTC.

This clonotype was picked up many times. The genes are TRBV29-1 and TRBJ2-1; possibly TRBD2 for D (5 bases). The CDR3 loop spans 14 amino acids. Germline V lookup: CDR1 SQVTM, CDR2 ANQGSEA. The V gene lost 1 base and the J gene lost 0 bases, with 7 bases spanning the gap. The CDR3 nucleotides read TGCAGCGTTGAAGCGGGGATCTCCTACAATGAGCAGTTCTTC. This encodes CSVEAGISYNEQFF.

The chain joins TRBV7-9 to TRBJ1-2, with D unresolved. Germline V CDR1 and CDR2: SEHNR, FQNEAQ (reference sequence). Trimming pared 2 bases from V and 4 bases from J, leaving 5 bases between. The CDR3 is made up of 12 amino acids. The DNA for the CDR3 is TGTGCCAGCAGCTTATCGGCCTATGGCTACACCTTC. It yields the protein CASSLSAYGYTF.

V and J are TRBV7-2 and TRBJ1-1; TRBD1 matches at 7 bases. The germline V gene has CDR1 SGHTA and CDR2 FQGNSA. With 5 bases clipped from V and 1 base from J, the junction kept 7 bases outside the gene matches. The CDR3 is 15 residues long. The chain's CDR3 is CASSQSQGSNTEAFF. For the CDR3, the DNA is TGTGCCAGCAGCCAATCACAGGGGTCGAACACTGAAGCTTTCTTT.

The gene calls are TRBV7-7 and TRBJ2-5; 8 bases align to TRBD1. The germline CDR1 and CDR2 sequences are SSHAT and FNYEAQ (reference sequence). V lost 5 bases and J lost 1; bases outside the gene matches: 6. This CDR3 has 15 residues. DNA for the CDR3: TGTGCCAGCAGCCAAACGACAGGGGCCCAAGAGACCCAGTACTTC. This translates into CASSQTTGAQETQYF.

The genes are TRBV12-3 or TRBV12-4 and TRBJ1-2; 7 positions match TRBD1. V gave up 2 bases and J gave up 6 bases; unmatched junction bases: 12. CDR3 size: 16 residues. The CDR3 bases are TGTGCCAGCAGTTTATTAGAGAGGTTAACAGGGGATGGCTACACCTTC. It specifies CASSLLERLTGDGYTF.

The chain combines TRBV4-1 with TRBJ1-5; D ambiguous. From germline, CDR1 is MGHRA and CDR2 YSYEKL. The CDR3 covers 16 residues. Between the trimmed V and J ends, which lost 0 bases and 3 bases, there was a span of 12 bases. The CDR3 DNA reads as TGCGCCAGCAGCCAAGATGTCCGGACCCTCAATCAGCCCCAGCATTTT. Amino acids: CASSQDVRTLNQPQHF.

This clonotype occurred a few times. V and J are TRBV7-9 and TRBJ1-2, with a weak D call TRBD1 (5 bases). The V gene's germline CDR1 is SEHNR and CDR2 FQNEAQ (reference sequence). The CDR3 runs to 13 residues. Trimming cost V 5 bases and J 6 bases, with 13 bases left between them. CDR3 bases: TGTGCCAGCAGCACGCAAGGGGCGCATGGCTACACCTTC. Its protein product is CASSTQGAHGYTF.